Given below is one T cell receptor beta chain in context. Its antigen is still unknown. The sample originates from a study of CD8 T cells in ankylosing spondylitis. The study's findings and limits: For ankylosing spondylitis blood, a TCR beta motif of about eight highly homologous variants appeared characteristic.

TCRdb re-called the 5' RACE reads through MiXCR, storing one row per CDR3 protein. The sample includes around 770,000 distinct CDR3 sequences, 12% seen only once; the top ten take 0.51%. Germline V gene data show CDR1 as MNHNS and CDR2 as SASEGT. The CDR3 sequence is 15 residues long. Trimming at V came to 5 bases and at J to 1 base, leaving 6 bases not matched to a gene. The chain has TRBV6-1 and TRBJ1-1; the match to TRBD1 covers 8 bases. This TCR was recovered from a male donor with ankylosing spondylitis. Sequenced sample: blood, either unsorted or a sorted T cell fraction (not recorded which). The CDR3 region has the DNA TGTGCCAGCAGTACAGGGGGTTCGTCGAACACTGAAGCTTTCTTT. Encoded protein: CASSTGGSSNTEAFF.